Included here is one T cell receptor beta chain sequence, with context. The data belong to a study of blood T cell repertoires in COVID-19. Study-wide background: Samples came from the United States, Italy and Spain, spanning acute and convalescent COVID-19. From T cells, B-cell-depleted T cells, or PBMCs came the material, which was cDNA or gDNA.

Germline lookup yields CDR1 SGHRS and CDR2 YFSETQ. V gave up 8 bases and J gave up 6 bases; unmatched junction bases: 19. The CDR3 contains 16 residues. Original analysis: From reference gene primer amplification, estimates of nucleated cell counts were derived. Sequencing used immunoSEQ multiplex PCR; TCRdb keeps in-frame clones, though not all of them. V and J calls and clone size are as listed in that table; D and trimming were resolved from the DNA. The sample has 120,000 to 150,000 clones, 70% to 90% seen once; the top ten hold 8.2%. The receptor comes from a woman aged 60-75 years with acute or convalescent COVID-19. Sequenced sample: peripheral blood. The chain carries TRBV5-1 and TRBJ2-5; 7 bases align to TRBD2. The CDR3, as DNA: TGCGCCAGTCAGCATCGTGGCTCGGGGGGTCAGAAGACCCAGTACTTC. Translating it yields CASQHRGSGGQKTQYF.